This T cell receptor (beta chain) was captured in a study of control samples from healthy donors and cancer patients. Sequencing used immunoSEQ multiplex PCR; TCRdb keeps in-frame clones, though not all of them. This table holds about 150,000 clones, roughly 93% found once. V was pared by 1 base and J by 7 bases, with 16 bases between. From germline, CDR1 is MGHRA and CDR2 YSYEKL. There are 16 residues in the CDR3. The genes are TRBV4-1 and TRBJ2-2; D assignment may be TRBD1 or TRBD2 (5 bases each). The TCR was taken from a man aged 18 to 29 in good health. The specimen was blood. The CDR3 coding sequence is TGCGCCAGCAGCCAAGGCAGACTACGCAGGGACGGGGAGCTGTTTTTT. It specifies CASSQGRLRRDGELFF.